The TCR beta chain under discussion was sequenced for a study of blood T cell repertoires in COVID-19. Overall study context: The origin of the acute and convalescent COVID-19 samples was the United States, Italy and Spain. T cells, B-cell-depleted T cells, or PBMCs supplied cDNA or gDNA.

Methods used by the authors: Amplification from reference gene primers served as the basis for estimated nucleated cell counts. The assay was immunoSEQ multiplex PCR, and TCRdb's table has in-frame clones only and misses some. The V and J calls and clone size were taken over from that table, and D and trimming were inferred from the DNA. The table lists roughly 390,000 clones, approximately 81% of them singletons. CDR3 size: 13 residues. CDR1 and CDR2 (germline): LNHNV, YYDKDF (reference sequence). J lost 6 bases, V lost 5 bases, and 6 bases had no gene match. V usage is TRBV15 and J usage is TRBJ2-7; 8 bases line up with TRBD2. Sample: peripheral blood. The sequence was collected from a woman aged 18-29 years with acute or convalescent COVID-19. CDR3 protein: CATSGRGGSEQYF. The CDR3 nucleotides read TGTGCCACCAGCGGCCGGGGGGGTAGCGAGCAGTACTTC.